These T cell receptor beta chains were read from a single sample in a study of T cell responses to AZD1222 COVID-19 vaccine. Profiled with immunoSEQ multiplex PCR; TCRdb holds only in-frame clones, not every one. Counted here are roughly 70,000 clones, under 90% occurring once; the ten biggest clones make up about 14%. This material consisted of peripheral blood, taken 28 days after the second AZD1222 dose. These receptors all come from an adult who received the AZD1222 COVID-19 vaccine. Each CDR3 is given with its conserved first and last residue.

v_gene	CDR3aa
TRBV27	CASSIRRGGDSPLHF
TRBV4-1	CASSLGGQGSTTNEKLFF
TRBV19	CASSPPTSLTQYF
TRBV3-1/TRBV3-2	CASSPPPSGANVLTF
TRBV4-3	CASSQAPGTQETQYF
TRBV6-5	CASSYSLGRTDTQYF
TRBV24-1	CATSVSNQETQYF
TRBV18	CASSPGQDYGYTF
TRBV9	CASSAGEGGKETQYF
TRBV5-8	CASSLRLASTDTQYF
TRBV11-3	CASSLGEEVSGANVLTF
TRBV10-3	CAISEGAGGDEQFF
TRBV6-2/TRBV6-3	CASSYSILDGYNEKLFF
TRBV27	CASSLRAGFSDTQYF
TRBV2	CASSEGQGPNEKLFF
TRBV10-3	CAISESSETEAFF
TRBV10-3	CAIRSDRLNTEAFF
TRBV7-9	CASSFVDGGREVYEQYF
TRBV5-5	CASGWGRGNEKLFF
TRBV7-7	CASSSNPRDRAPLHF
TRBV6-2/TRBV6-3	CASSYLGGRLSGEQYF
TRBV5-1	CASSFSSGYEQYF
TRBV3-1/TRBV3-2	CASSQDKGLTNGYTF
TRBV9	CASSVDLSPRGYGYTF
TRBV4-1	CASSQYRGGQTLHF
TRBV5-6	CASSGGPRDTEAFF
TRBV3-1/TRBV3-2	CASSAETRNNYGYTF
TRBV6-5	CASSKPGVYEQYF
TRBV5-1	CASSLEDRVNEAFF
TRBV2	CASSEWPRGREQYF
TRBV6-1	CASSEDPGTGGYGYTF
TRBV24-1	CATSDPGVGTIDLDEQFF
TRBV28	CASSPMRVGYTF
TRBV4-2	CASSQDVGGELFF
TRBV10-2	CASSESIRLIQVGEQFF
TRBV3-1/TRBV3-2	CASSQELTRDLNTEAFF
TRBV4-1	CASSQVGDTQYF
TRBV7-8	CASSLVGQRSNQPQHF
TRBV6-1	CASSEGRGGGYTF
TRBV10-3	CAISAASIGDNQPQHF
TRBV5-4	CASSLGQGAQETQYF